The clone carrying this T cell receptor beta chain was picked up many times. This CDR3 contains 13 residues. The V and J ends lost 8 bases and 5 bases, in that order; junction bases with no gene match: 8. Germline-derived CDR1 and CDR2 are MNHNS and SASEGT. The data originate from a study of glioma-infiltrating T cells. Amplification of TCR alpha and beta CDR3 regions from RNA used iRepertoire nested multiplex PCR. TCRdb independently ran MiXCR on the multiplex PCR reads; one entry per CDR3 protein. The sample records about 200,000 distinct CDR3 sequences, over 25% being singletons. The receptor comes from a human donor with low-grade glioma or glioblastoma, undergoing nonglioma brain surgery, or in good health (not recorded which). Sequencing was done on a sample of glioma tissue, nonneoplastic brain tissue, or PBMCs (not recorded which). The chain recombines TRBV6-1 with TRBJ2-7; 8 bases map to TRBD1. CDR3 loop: CASRTGFPHEQYF. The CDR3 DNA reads TGTGCCAGCCGGACAGGGTTCCCCCACGAGCAGTACTTC.